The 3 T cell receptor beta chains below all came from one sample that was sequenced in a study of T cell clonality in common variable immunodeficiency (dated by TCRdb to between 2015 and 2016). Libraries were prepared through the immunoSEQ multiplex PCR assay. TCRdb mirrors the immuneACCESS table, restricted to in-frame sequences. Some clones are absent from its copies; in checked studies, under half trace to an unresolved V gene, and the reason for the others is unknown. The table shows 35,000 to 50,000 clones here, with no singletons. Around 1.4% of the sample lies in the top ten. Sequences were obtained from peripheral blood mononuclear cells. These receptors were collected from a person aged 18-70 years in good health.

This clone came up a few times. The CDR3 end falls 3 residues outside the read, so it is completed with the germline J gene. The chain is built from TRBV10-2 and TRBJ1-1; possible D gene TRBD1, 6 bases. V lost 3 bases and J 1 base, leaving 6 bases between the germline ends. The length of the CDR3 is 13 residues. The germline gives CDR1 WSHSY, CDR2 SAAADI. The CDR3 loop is CASSDRGNTEAFF. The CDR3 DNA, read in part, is TGCGCCAGCAGTGACAGGGGGAACACTGAA.

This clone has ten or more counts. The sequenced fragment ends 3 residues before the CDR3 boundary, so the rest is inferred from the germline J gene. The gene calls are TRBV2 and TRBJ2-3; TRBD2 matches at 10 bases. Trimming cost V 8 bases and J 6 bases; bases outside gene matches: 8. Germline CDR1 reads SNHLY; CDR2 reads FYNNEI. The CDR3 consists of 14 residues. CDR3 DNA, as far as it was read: TGTGCCAGCCTTCGGCTAGCGGGAGCGGATACG. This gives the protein CASLRLAGADT. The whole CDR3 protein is CASLRLAGADTQYF.

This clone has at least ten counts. The covered CDR3 bases are TGTGCCAGCAGCTCCAAACAGGGCTTGACG. Its protein is CASSSKQGLT. The CDR3 in full is CASSSKQGLTQYF. This chain connects TRBV11-1 to TRBJ2-3; a possible D gene is TRBD1 (6 bases). Coverage ceases 3 residues before the CDR3 finishes, and the germline J gene fills in the end. The CDR3 has 13 residues. Germline V gene sequence: CDR1 SGHAT, CDR2 FQDESV (reference sequence). The complete variable domain, with remaining parts taken from reference TRBV11-1 and TRBJ2-3, reads EAEVAQSPRYKITEKSQAVAFWCDPISGHATLYWYRQILGQGPELLVQFQDESVVDDSQLPKDRFSAERLKGVDSTLKIQPAELGDSAMYLCASSSKQGLTQYFGPGTRLTVL.